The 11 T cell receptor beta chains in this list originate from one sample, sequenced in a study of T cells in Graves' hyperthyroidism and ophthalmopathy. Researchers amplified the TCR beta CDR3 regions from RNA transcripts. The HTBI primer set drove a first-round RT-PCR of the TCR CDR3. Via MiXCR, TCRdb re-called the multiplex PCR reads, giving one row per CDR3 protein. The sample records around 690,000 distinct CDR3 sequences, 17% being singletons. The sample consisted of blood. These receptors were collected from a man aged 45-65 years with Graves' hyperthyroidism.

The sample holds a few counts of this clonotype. CDR3 protein: CAWSVRRGAGVTEAFF. DNA of the CDR3: TGTGCCTGGAGTGTACGGCGGGGGGCAGGGGTCACTGAAGCTTTCTTT. The rearrangement joins TRBV30 to TRBJ1-1; maybe TRBD1 (6 bases). The CDR3 runs to 16 residues. Between the trimmed V and J ends, which lost 0 bases and 4 bases, there was a span of 18 bases. Germline values: CDR1 GTSNPN, CDR2 SVGIG (reference sequence).

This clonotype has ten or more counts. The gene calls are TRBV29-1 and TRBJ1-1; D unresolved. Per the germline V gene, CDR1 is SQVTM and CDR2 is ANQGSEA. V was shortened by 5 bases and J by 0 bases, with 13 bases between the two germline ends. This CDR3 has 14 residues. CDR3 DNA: TGCAGCGTTTATAAGGACGGGCTGAACACTGAAGCTTTCTTT. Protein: CSVYKDGLNTEAFF.

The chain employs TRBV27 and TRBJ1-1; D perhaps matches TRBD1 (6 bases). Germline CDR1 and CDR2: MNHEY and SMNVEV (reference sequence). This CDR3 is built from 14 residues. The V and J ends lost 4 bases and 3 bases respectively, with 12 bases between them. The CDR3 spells CASSSSYRDTEAFF. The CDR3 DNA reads TGTGCCAGCAGTTCCTCATACAGGGACACTGAAGCTTTCTTT.

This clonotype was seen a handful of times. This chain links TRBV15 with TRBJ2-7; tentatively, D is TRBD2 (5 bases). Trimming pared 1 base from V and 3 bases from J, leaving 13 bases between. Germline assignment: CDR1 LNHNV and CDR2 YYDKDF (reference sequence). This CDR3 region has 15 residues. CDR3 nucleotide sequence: TGTGCCACCAGCAGAGTCCCAGCGGTGTACTACGAGCAGTACTTC. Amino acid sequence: CATSRVPAVYYEQYF.

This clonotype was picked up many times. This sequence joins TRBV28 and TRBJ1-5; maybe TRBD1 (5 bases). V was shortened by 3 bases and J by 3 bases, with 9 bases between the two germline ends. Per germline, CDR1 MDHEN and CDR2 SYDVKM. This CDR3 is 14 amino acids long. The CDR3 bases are TGTGCCAGCAGTTTCGGACACCCCAATCAGCCCCAGCATTTT. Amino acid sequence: CASSFGHPNQPQHF.

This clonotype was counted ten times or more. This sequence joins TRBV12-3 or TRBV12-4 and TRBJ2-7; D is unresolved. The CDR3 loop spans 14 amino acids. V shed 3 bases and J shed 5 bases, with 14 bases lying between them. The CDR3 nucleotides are TGTGCCAGCAGTTTCTCCGACGTTTCGCACGAGCAGTACTTC. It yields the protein CASSFSDVSHEQYF.

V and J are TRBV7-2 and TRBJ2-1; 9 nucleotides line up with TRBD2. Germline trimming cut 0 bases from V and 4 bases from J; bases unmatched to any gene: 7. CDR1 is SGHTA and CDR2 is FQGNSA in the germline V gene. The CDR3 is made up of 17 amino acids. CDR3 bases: TGTGCCAGCAGCTTAGCGCGGGGTCTAGCGGGATACAATGAGCAGTTCTTC. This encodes CASSLARGLAGYNEQFF. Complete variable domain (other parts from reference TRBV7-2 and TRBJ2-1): GAGVSQSPSNKVTEKGKDVELRCDPISGHTALYWYRQSLGQGLEFLIYFQGNSAPDKSGLPSDRFSAERTGGSVSTLTIQRTQQEDSAVYLCASSLARGLAGYNEQFFGPGTRLTVL.

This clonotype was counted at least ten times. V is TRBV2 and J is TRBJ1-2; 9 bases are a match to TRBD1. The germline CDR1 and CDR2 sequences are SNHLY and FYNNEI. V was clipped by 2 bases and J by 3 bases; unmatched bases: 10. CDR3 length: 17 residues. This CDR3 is CASSERGQGFGDYGYTF. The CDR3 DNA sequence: TGTGCCAGCAGTGAAAGGGGACAGGGTTTTGGGGACTATGGCTACACCTTC.

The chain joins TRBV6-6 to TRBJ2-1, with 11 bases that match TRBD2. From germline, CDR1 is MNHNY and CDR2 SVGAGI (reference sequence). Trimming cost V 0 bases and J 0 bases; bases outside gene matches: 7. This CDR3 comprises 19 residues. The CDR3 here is CASSYSRATSGSSYNEQFF. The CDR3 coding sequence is TGTGCCAGCAGTTACTCGAGGGCAACTAGCGGGAGCTCCTACAATGAGCAGTTCTTC.

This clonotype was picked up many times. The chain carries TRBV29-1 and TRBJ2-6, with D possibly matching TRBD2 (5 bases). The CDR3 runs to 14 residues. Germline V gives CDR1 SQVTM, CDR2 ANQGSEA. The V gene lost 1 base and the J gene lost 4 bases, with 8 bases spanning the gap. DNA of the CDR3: TGCAGCGTTGAAGGGGAGAACGGGGCCAACGTCCTGACTTTC. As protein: CSVEGENGANVLTF.

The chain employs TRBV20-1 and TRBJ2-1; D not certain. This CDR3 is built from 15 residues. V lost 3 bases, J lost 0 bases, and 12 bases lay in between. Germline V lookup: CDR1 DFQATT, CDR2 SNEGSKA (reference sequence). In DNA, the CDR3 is TGCAGTGCTAGTAAGGGCGTACTCTCCTACAATGAGCAGTTCTTC. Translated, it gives CSASKGVLSYNEQFF.